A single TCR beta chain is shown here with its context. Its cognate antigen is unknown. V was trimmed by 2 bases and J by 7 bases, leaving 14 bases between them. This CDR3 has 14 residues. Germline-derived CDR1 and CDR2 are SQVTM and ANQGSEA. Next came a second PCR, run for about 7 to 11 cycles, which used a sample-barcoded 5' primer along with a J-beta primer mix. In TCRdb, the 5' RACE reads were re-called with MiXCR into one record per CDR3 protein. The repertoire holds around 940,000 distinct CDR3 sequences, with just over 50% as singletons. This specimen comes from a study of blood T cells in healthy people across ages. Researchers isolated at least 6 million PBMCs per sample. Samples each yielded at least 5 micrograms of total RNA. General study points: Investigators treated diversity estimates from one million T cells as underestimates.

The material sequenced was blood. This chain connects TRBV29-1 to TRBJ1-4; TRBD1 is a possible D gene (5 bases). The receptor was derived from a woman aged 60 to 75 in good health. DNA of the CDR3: TGCAGCGTTGAATTGGGGCAGAATCCTGAAAAACTGTTTTTT. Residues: CSVELGQNPEKLFF.